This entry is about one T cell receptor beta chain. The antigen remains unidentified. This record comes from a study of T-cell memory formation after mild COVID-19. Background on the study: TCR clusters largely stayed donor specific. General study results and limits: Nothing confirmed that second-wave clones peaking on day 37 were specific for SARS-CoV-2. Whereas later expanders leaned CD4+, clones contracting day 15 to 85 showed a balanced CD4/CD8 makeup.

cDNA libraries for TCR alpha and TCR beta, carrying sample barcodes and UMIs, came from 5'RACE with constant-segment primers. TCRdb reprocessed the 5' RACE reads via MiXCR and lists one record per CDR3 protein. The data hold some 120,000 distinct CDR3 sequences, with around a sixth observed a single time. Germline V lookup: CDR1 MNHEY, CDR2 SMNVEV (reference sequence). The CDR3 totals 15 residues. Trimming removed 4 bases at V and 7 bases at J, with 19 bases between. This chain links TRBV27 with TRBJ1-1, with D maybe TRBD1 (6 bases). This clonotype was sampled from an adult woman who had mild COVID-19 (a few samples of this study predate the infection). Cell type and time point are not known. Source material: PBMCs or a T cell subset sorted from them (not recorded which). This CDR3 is CASSSELGTPNEAFF. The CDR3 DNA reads TGTGCCAGCAGTTCGGAACTCGGGACACCCAATGAAGCTTTCTTT.